This passage covers 21 T cell receptor beta chains from one sample sequenced in a study of T cell changes during pregnancy in multiple sclerosis. The repertoire was sequenced with immunoSEQ multiplex PCR; TCRdb's copy has only in-frame clones and lacks some. The repertoire holds approximately 50,000 clones, with approximately 94% as singletons. The sample was CD4+ T cells from peripheral blood mononuclear cells, taken in the third trimester of pregnancy. The source of these receptors is a female donor with multiple sclerosis, enrolled in a pregnancy study.

This rearrangement joins TRBV7-2 to TRBJ2-3; TRBD1 is a possible D gene (6 bases). Trimming took 2 bases from V and 3 from J, leaving 12 bases between them. CDR1 SGHTA and CDR2 FQGNSA come from the germline V gene. This CDR3 spans 15 amino acids. This chain's CDR3 is CASSLQGGKTDTQYF. Written as DNA, the CDR3 is TGTGCCAGCAGCTTACAAGGGGGTAAGACAGATACGCAGTATTTT.

The chain combines TRBV30 with TRBJ1-1; 9 positions agree with TRBD1. Germline trimming cut 5 bases from V and 2 bases from J; bases unmatched to any gene: 3. This CDR3 has 13 residues. Germline-derived CDR1 and CDR2 are GTSNPN and SVGIG (reference sequence). The CDR3 nucleotides are TGTGCCTGGGGGACAGGGATAAACACTGAAGCTTTCTTT. Translated: CAWGTGINTEAFF.

This rearrangement joins TRBV2 to TRBJ2-3, with D possibly being TRBD2 (5 bases). The CDR3 consists of 12 residues. The V and J ends lost 8 bases and 2 bases respectively, with 8 bases between them. The germline V gene encodes CDR1 SNHLY and CDR2 FYNNEI. The CDR3 coding sequence is TGTGCCAGCCAGCGGACCACAGATACGCAGTATTTT. Translating gives CASQRTTDTQYF.

The sample holds a few counts of this clone. The rearrangement uses TRBV28 and TRBJ1-2; D gene ambiguous. V lost 6 bases and J 2 bases, leaving 10 bases between the germline ends. The CDR3 extends over 13 amino acids. Per the germline V gene, CDR1 is MDHEN and CDR2 is SYDVKM. As DNA, the CDR3 is TGTGCCAGCAGGAGTAGGGAGAACTATGGCTACACCTTC. Translated: CASRSRENYGYTF.

The gene calls are TRBV14 and TRBJ2-7; no reliable D call. This CDR3 spans 13 amino acids. Germline assignment: CDR1 SGHDN and CDR2 FVKESK. Trimming took 0 bases from V and 2 from J, leaving 5 bases between them. CDR3 nucleotides: TGTGCCAGCAGCCAAGACATCACCTACGAGCAGTACTTC. As protein: CASSQDITYEQYF. Together with reference TRBV14 and TRBJ2-7, the CDR3 gives the full variable domain: EAGVTQFPSHSVIEKGQTVTLRCDPISGHDNLYWYRRVMGKEIKFLLHFVKESKQDESGMPNNRFLAERTGGTYSTLKVQPAELEDSGVYFCASSQDITYEQYFGPGTRLTVT.

The CDR3 is CASSLVGGNSGANVLTF. The CDR3, as DNA: TGTGCCAGCAGCTTGGTAGGGGGAAACTCTGGGGCCAACGTCCTGACTTTC. The genes are TRBV5-6 and TRBJ2-6, with D perhaps TRBD1 (6 bases). The germline V gene encodes CDR1 SGHDT and CDR2 YYEEEE. With 0 bases removed from V and 0 bases from J, the gap between germline ends came to 10 bases. The CDR3 runs 17 residues.

The table lists this clone with a count of one. This chain connects TRBV6-1 to TRBJ2-5; D is unresolved. The CDR3 sequence is 15 residues long. Germline CDR1 MNHNS, CDR2 SASEGT. The ends were cut back, 10 bases at V and 5 bases at J, with 23 bases in the middle. The CDR3 DNA sequence: TGTGCCATCACAAACTTACGGTCGAGAGGTGAGACCCAGTACTTC. This codes for CAITNLRSRGETQYF.

The V gene is TRBV5-1, the J gene TRBJ1-2, with 11 bases that match TRBD1. The germline CDR1 and CDR2 sequences are SGHRS and YFSETQ. The CDR3 runs to 17 residues. V was clipped by 4 bases and J by 4 bases; unmatched bases: 12. CDR3 residues: CASSPGTGGLNAYGYTF. CDR3 DNA: TGCGCCAGCAGCCCCGGGACAGGGGGACTTAACGCCTATGGCTACACCTTC.

This chain links TRBV6-5 with TRBJ1-3, with 8 positions matching TRBD1. With V trimmed by 7 bases and J by 1 base, 6 bases remained unmatched. The germline V gene has CDR1 MNHEY and CDR2 SVGAGI. This CDR3 is 15 amino acids long. CDR3 region: CASKDRGASGNTIYF. CDR3 nucleotides: TGTGCCAGCAAAGACAGGGGAGCATCTGGAAACACCATATATTTT.

V gene TRBV7-2 combines with J gene TRBJ1-2; TRBD1 matches at 9 bases. Germline values: CDR1 SGHTA, CDR2 FQGNSA. V trimming: 5 bases; J trimming: 6 bases; junction bases outside the gene matches: 4. The CDR3 is made up of 13 amino acids. The CDR3 coding sequence is TGTGCCAGCAGCCGGGACAGGGTTCATGGCTACACCTTC. This encodes CASSRDRVHGYTF. The variable domain in full, completed from reference TRBV7-2 and TRBJ1-2, reads GAGVSQSPSNKVTEKGKDVELRCDPISGHTALYWYRQSLGQGLEFLIYFQGNSAPDKSGLPSDRFSAERTGGSVSTLTIQRTQQEDSAVYLCASSRDRVHGYTFGSGTRLTVV.

V usage is TRBV21-1 and J usage is TRBJ1-5; TRBD1, the table's D call, was not compared with the DNA. TRBV21-1 constitutes a pseudogene. The CDR3 spans 17 residues. The CDR3 sequence is CASSKLHRHLSNQPQHF. The CDR3, as DNA: TGTGCCAGCAGCAAACTCCACAGGCACCTTAGCAATCAGCCCCAGCATTTT.

The chain employs TRBV7-3 and TRBJ1-1; D might be TRBD1 (6 bases). V was shortened by 5 bases and J by 1 base, with 11 bases between the two germline ends. Germline CDR1 SGHTA, CDR2 FQGTGA. CDR3 size: 14 residues. CDR3: CASSPGHPNTEAFF. CDR3 coding DNA: TGTGCCAGCAGCCCGGGACACCCGAACACTGAAGCTTTCTTT.

V gene TRBV5-6 combines with J gene TRBJ1-2; 8 bases are shared with TRBD1. Per the germline V gene, CDR1 is SGHDT and CDR2 is YYEEEE. J lost 5 bases, V lost 1 base, and 7 bases had no gene match. This CDR3 region has 15 residues. CDR3 loop: CASSLSGQGGYGYTF. Written as DNA, the CDR3 is TGTGCCAGCAGCTTGAGCGGACAGGGAGGATATGGCTACACCTTC. The entire variable domain, with the rest obtained from reference TRBV5-6 and TRBJ1-2, is as follows: DAGVTQSPTHLIKTRGQQVTLRCSPKSGHDTVSWYQQALGQGPQFIFQYYEEEERQRGNFPDRFSGHQFPNYSSELNVNALLLGDSALYLCASSLSGQGGYGYTFGSGTRLTVV.

The count of this clone is one. V gene TRBV11-1 combines with J gene TRBJ2-7, with D tentatively TRBD1 (6 bases). The CDR3 totals 15 residues. Germline V gene sequence: CDR1 SGHAT, CDR2 FQDESV (reference sequence). V was cut by 7 bases and J by 4 bases, with 20 bases left in between. Here the CDR3 reads CASKESGRGSYEQYF. The CDR3 region has the DNA TGTGCCAGCAAAGAAAGTGGAAGGGGGTCATACGAGCAGTACTTC.

The V call is TRBV6-6, the J call TRBJ2-6; D uncertain. V was clipped by 8 bases and J by 3 bases, with 8 bases between them. Germline CDR1 and CDR2: MNHNY and SVGAGI (reference sequence). CDR3 length: 13 amino acids. CDR3 bases: TGTGCCAGCTTTACCGGTGGGGCCAACGTCCTGACTTTC. It codes for CASFTGGANVLTF.

The rearrangement joins TRBV28 to TRBJ2-7, with 9 bases identical to TRBD1. This CDR3 has 16 residues. CDR1 is MDHEN and CDR2 is SYDVKM in the germline V gene. V was pared by 4 bases and J by 5 bases, with 12 bases of the junction left unmatched. The CDR3 protein is CASSSNPGQGGHEQYF. The CDR3 DNA follows: TGTGCCAGCAGTTCGAACCCGGGACAGGGTGGCCACGAGCAGTACTTC.

The V gene is TRBV28, the J gene TRBJ1-2, with no clear D. Germline loops: CDR1 MDHEN, CDR2 SYDVKM. The CDR3 is 12 amino acids. Trimming pared 3 bases from V and 7 bases from J, leaving 9 bases between. The CDR3 nucleotides are TGTGCCAGCAGTTTTGGAGCCGGTGGCTACACCTTC. It yields the protein CASSFGAGGYTF.

The chain couples TRBV4-1 to TRBJ2-1, with D uncertain. This CDR3 has 16 amino acids. CDR1 is MGHRA and CDR2 is YSYEKL in the germline V gene. Trimming cost V 1 base and J 2 bases, with 12 bases left between them. CDR3 sequence: CASSQVVYPPYNEQFF. CDR3 nucleotides: TGCGCCAGCAGCCAAGTGGTCTACCCCCCCTACAATGAGCAGTTCTTC.

The chain couples TRBV5-6 to TRBJ1-6; no firm D call. This CDR3 spans 15 amino acids. Deletions cut 4 bases from V and 15 bases from J, with 23 bases between. CDR1 and CDR2 from the germline V gene are SGHDT and YYEEEE. CDR3 region: CASSADTRAWAHLHF. As DNA, the CDR3 is TGTGCCAGCAGCGCAGACACTAGGGCCTGGGCTCACCTCCACTTT.

This chain uses TRBV2 with TRBJ1-4, with 7 bases matching TRBD1. The trim removed 6 bases at V and 11 bases at J, leaving 18 bases unmatched. The CDR3 loop spans 16 amino acids. From germline, CDR1 is SNHLY and CDR2 FYNNEI. CDR3 sequence (DNA): TGTGCCAGCAGGGGGGTCCCGAACACAGGGGCGGCTAAACTGTTTTTT. Its protein is CASRGVPNTGAAKLFF.

The chain combines TRBV5-6 with TRBJ1-2; 7 positions agree with TRBD1. Germline V gene sequence: CDR1 SGHDT, CDR2 YYEEEE. CDR3 length equals 15 residues. The V and J ends lost 2 bases and 8 bases, in that order; junction bases with no gene match: 12. The CDR3 DNA reads TGTGCCAGCAGCTTTGTAGACAACAGGGGAGGAGGCTACACCTTC. As protein: CASSFVDNRGGGYTF.